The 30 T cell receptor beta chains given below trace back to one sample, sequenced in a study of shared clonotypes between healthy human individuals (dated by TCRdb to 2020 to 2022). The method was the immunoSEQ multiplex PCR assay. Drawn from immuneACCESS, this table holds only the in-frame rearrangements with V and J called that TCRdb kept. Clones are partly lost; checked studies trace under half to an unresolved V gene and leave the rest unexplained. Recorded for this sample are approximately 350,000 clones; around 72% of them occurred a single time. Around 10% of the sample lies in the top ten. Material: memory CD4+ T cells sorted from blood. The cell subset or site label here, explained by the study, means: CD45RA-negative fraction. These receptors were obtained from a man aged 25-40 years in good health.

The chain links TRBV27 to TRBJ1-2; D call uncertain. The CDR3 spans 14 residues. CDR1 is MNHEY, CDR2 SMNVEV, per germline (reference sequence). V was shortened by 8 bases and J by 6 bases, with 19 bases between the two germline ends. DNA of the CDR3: TGTGCCAGCCGGAGGGTTAGCCTTTCTGATGGCTACACCTTC. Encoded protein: CASRRVSLSDGYTF.

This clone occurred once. The CDR3, as DNA: TGTGCCAGCAGTGGAAGTGCTGGAAACACCATATATTTT. It is translated as CASSGSAGNTIYF. The chain links TRBV2 to TRBJ1-3; D gene ambiguous. This CDR3 region has 13 residues. Trimming shortened V by 4 bases and J by 2 bases, and 6 bases separated the two germline ends. Looked up from germline, CDR1 is SNHLY and CDR2 is FYNNEI. The entire variable domain, with the rest obtained from reference TRBV2 and TRBJ1-3, is as follows: EPEVTQTPSHQVTQMGQEVILRCVPISNHLYFYWYRQILGQKVEFLVSFYNNEISEKSEIFDDQFSVERPDGSNFTLKIRSTKLEDSAMYFCASSGSAGNTIYFGEGSWLTVV.

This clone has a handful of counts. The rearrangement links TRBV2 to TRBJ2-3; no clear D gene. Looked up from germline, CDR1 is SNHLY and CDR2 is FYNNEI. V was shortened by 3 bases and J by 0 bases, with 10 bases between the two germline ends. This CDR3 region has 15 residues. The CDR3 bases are TGTGCCAGCAGTGAGGAAGTCTTTAGCACAGATACGCAGTATTTT. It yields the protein CASSEEVFSTDTQYF.

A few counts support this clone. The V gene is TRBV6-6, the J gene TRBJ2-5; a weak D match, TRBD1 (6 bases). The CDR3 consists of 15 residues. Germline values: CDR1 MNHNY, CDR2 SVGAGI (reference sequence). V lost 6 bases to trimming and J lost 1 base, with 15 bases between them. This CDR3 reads CASSKIQGGQETQYF. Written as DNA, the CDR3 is TGTGCCAGCAGCAAAATTCAAGGGGGCCAAGAGACCCAGTACTTC.

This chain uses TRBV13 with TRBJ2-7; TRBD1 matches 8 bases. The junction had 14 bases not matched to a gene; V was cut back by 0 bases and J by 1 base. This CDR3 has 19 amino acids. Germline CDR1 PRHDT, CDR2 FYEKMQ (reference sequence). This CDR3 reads CASSLGYTHRGFHSYEQYF. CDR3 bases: TGTGCCAGCAGCTTAGGCTATACGCACAGGGGGTTCCATTCCTACGAGCAGTACTTC.

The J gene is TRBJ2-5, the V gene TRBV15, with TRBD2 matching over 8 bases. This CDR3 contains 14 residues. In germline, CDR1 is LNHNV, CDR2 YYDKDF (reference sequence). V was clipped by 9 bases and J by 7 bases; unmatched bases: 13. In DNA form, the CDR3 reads TGTGCCACTCTGTCAAGCGGGGGAACGGGGACCCAGTACTTC. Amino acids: CATLSSGGTGTQYF.

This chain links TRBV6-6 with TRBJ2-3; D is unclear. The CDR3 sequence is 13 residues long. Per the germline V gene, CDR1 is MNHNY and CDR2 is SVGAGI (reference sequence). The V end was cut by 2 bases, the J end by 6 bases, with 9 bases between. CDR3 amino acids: CASSYRSSDTQYF. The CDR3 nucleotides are TGTGCCAGCAGTTACCGCTCCTCCGATACGCAGTATTTT.

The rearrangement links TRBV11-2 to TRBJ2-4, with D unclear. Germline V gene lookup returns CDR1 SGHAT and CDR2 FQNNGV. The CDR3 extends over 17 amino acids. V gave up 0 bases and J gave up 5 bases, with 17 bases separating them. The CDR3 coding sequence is TGTGCCAGCAGCTTAGAACCCTTCGCCAAGGGCCAAAACATTCAGTACTTC. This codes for CASSLEPFAKGQNIQYF.

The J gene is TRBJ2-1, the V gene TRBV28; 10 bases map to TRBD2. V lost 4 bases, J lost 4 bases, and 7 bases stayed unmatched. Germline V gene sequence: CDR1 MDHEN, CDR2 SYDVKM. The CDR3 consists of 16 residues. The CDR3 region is CASSSTLAGRYNEQFF. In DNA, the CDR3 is TGTGCCAGCAGTTCTACACTAGCGGGAAGATACAATGAGCAGTTCTTC.

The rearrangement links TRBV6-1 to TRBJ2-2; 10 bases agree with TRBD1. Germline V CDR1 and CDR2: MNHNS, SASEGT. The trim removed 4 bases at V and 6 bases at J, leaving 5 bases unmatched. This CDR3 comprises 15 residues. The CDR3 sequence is CASSAGQGVAGELFF. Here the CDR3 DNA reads TGTGCCAGCAGTGCTGGACAGGGGGTGGCCGGGGAGCTGTTTTTT.

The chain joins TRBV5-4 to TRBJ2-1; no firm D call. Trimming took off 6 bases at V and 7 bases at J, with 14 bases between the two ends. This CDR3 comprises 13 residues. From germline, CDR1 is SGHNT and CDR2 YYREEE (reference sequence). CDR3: CASINTQKNEQFF. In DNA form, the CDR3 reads TGTGCCAGCATTAATACCCAAAAGAATGAGCAGTTCTTC.

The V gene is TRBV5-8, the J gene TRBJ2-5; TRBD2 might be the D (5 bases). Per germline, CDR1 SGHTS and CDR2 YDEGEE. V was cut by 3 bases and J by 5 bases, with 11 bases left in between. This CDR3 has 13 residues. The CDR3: CASSSLAVETQYF. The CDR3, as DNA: TGTGCCAGCAGCTCCCTAGCAGTGGAGACCCAGTACTTC.

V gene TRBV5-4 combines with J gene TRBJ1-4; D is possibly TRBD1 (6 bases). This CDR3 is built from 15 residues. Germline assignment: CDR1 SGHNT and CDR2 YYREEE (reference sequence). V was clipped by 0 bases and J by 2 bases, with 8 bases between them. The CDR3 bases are TGTGCCAGCAGCTTGGCAACAGGGACTAATGAAAAACTGTTTTTT. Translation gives CASSLATGTNEKLFF.

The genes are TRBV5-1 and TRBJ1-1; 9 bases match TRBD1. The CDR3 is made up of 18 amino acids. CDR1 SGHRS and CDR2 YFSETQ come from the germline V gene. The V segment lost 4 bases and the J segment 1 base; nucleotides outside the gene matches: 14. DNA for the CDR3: TGCGCCAGCAGCGGCGTTAGGCGGACAGGGGCCTCGAACACTGAAGCTTTCTTT. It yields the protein CASSGVRRTGASNTEAFF.

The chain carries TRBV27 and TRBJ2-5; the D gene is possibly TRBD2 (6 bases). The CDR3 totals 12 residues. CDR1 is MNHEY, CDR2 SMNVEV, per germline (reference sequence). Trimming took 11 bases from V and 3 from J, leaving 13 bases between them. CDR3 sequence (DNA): TGTGCCTCGAGGCGGAGGGAAGAGACCCAGTACTTC. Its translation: CASRRREETQYF.

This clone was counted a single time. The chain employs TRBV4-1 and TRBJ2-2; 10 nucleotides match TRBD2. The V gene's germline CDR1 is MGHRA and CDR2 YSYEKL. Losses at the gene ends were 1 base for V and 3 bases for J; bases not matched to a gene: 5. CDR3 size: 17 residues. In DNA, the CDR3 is TGCGCCAGCAGCCAAGTTGGGCTAGCGGGAGACACCGGGGAGCTGTTTTTT. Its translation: CASSQVGLAGDTGELFF.

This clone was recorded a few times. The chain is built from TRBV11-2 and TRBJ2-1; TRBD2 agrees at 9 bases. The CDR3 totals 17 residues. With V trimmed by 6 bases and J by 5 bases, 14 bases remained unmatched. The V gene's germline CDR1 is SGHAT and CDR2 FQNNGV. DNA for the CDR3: TGTGCCAGCAGAAACCCCCGGGCGGCGGGAGGGAACAATGAGCAGTTCTTC. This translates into CASRNPRAAGGNNEQFF.

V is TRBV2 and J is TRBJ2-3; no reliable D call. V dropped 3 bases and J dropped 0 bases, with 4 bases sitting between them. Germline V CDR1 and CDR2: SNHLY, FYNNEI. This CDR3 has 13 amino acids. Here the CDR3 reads CASSDGSTDTQYF. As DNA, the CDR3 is TGTGCCAGCAGTGACGGGAGCACAGATACGCAGTATTTT. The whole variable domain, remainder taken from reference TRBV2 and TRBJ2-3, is EPEVTQTPSHQVTQMGQEVILRCVPISNHLYFYWYRQILGQKVEFLVSFYNNEISEKSEIFDDQFSVERPDGSNFTLKIRSTKLEDSAMYFCASSDGSTDTQYFGPGTRLTVL.

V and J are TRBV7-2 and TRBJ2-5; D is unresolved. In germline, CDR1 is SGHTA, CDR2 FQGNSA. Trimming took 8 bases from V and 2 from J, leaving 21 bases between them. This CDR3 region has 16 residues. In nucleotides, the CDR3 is TGTGCCAGCCGGGCAGATGGATACGGAGAGCAAGAGACCCAGTACTTC. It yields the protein CASRADGYGEQETQYF.

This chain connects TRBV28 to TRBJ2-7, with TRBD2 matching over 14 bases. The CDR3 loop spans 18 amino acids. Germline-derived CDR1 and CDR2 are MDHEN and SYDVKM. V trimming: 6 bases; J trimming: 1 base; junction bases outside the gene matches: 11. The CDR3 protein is CASSPLTSGRAESYEQYF. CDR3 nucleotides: TGTGCCAGCAGCCCCTTGACTAGCGGGAGGGCAGAATCCTACGAGCAGTACTTC.

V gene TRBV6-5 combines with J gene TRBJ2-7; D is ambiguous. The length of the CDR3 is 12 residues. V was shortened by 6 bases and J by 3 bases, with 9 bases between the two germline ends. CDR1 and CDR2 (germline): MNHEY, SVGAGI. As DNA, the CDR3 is TGTGCCAGCAGAATCTCCAGCTACGAGCAGTACTTC. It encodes CASRISSYEQYF.

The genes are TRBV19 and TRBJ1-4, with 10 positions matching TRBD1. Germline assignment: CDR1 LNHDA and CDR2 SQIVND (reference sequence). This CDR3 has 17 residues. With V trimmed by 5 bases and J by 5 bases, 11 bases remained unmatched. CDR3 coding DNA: TGTGCCAGTAGTCTGGGGGACAGGGGCCAGGGAAATGAAAAACTGTTTTTT. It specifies CASSLGDRGQGNEKLFF. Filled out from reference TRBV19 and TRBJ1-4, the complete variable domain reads DGGITQSPKYLFRKEGQNVTLSCEQNLNHDAMYWYRQDPGQGLRLIYYSQIVNDFQKGDIAEGYSVSREKKESFPLTVTSAQKNPTAFYLCASSLGDRGQGNEKLFFGSGTQLSVL.

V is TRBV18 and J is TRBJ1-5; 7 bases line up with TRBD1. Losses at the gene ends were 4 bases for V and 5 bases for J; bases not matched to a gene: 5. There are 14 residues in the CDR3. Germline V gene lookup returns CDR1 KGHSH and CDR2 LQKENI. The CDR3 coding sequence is TGTGCCAGCTCACATAATACAGGGGATCAGCCCCAGCATTTT. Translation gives CASSHNTGDQPQHF.

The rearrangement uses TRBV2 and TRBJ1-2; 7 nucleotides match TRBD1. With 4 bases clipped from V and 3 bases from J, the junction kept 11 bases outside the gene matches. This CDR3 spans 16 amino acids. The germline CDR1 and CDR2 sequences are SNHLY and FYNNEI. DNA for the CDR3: TGTGCCAGCAGTGTTGACAGGGAAGGGAATGACTATGGCTACACCTTC. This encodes CASSVDREGNDYGYTF.

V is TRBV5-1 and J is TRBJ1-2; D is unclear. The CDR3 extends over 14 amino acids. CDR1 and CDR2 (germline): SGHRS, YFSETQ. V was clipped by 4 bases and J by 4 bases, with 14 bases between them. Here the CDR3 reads CASSTAGGSYGYTF. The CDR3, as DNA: TGCGCCAGCAGCACAGCGGGTGGGAGCTATGGCTACACCTTC.

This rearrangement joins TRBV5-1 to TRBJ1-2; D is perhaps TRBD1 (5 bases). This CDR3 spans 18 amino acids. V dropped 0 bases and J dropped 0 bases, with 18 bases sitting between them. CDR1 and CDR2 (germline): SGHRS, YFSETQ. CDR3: CASSLASGTGPSNYGYTF. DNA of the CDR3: TGCGCCAGCAGCTTGGCCTCAGGAACAGGACCTTCTAACTATGGCTACACCTTC.

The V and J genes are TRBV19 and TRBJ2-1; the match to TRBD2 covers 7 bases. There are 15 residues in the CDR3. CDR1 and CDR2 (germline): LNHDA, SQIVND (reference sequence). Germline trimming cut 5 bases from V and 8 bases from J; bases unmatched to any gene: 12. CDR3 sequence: CASSYTSAPLDEQFF. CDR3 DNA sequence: TGTGCCAGTAGTTATACTAGCGCCCCGTTGGATGAGCAGTTCTTC.

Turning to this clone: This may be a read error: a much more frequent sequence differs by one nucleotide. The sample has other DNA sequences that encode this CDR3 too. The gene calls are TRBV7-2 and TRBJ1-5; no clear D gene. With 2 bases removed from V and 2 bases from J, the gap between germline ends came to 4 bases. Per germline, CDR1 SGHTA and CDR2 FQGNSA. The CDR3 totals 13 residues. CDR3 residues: CASSLRGNQPQHF. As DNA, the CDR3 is TGTGCCAGCAGCTTACGCGGCAATCAGCCCCAGCATTTT.

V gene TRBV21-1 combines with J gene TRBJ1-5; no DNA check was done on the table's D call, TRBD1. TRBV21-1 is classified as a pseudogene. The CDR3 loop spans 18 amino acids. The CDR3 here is CASSKEGRGRGSNQPQHF. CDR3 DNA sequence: TGTGCCAGCAGCAAAGAAGGAAGGGGGAGAGGGAGCAATCAGCCCCAGCATTTT.

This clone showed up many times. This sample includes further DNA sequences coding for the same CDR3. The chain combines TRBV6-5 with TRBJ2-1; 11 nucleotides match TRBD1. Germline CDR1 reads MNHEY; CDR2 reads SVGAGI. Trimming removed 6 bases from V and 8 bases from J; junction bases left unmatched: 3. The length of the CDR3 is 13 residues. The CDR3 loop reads CASRDRGPYEQFF. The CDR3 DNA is TGTGCCAGCAGGGACAGGGGGCCTTATGAGCAGTTCTTC.